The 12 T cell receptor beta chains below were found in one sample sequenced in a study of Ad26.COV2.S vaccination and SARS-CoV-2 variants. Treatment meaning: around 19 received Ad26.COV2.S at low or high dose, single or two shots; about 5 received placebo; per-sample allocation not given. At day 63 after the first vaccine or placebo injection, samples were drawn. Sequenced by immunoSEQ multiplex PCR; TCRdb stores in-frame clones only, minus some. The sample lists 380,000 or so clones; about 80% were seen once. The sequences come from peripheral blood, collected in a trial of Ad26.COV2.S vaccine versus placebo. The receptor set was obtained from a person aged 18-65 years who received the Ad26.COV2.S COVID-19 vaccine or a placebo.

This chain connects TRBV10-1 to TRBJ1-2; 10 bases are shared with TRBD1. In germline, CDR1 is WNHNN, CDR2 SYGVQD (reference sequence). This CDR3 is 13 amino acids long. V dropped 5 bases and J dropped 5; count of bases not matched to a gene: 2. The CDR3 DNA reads TGCGCCAGCAGTCCGGGACAGGGGTATGGCTACACCTTC. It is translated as CASSPGQGYGYTF.

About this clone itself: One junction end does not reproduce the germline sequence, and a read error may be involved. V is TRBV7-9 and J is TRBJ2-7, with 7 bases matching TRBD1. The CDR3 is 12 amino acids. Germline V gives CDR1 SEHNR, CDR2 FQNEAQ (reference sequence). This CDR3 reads CASSLVGDSINF. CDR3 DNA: TGTGCCAGCAGCTTAGTGGGGGACAGTATTAACTTC.

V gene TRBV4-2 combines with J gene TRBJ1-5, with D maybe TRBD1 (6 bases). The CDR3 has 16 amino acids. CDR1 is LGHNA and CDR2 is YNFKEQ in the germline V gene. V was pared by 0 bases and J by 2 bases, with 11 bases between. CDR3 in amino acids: CASSQDLQGRNQPQHF. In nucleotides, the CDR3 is TGTGCCAGCAGCCAAGATTTGCAGGGGCGCAATCAGCCCCAGCATTTT.

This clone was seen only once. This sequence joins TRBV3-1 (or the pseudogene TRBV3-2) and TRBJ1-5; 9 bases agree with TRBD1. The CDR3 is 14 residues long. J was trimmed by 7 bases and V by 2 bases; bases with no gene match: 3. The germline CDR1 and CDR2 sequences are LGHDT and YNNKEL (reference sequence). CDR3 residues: CASSQNRGRQPQHF. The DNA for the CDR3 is TGTGCCAGCAGCCAAAACAGGGGGCGGCAGCCCCAGCATTTT.

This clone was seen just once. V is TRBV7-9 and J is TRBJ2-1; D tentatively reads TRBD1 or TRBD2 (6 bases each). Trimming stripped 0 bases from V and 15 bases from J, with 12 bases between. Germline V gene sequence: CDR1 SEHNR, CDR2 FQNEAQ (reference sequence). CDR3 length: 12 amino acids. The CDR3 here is CASSLAGGRWFF. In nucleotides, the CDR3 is TGTGCCAGCAGCTTAGCGGGGGGCAGGTGGTTCTTC.

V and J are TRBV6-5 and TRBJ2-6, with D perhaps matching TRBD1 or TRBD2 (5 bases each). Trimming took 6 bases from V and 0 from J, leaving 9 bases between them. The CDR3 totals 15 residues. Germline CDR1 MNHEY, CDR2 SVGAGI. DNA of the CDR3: TGTGCCAGCAGGGATGGGGGCTCTGGGGCCAACGTCCTGACTTTC. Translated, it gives CASRDGGSGANVLTF.

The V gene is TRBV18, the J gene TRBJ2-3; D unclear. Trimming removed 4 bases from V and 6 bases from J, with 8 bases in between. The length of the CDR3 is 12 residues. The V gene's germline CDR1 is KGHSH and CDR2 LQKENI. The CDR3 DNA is TGTGCCAGCTCACAGGGAATGGATACGCAGTATTTT. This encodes CASSQGMDTQYF.

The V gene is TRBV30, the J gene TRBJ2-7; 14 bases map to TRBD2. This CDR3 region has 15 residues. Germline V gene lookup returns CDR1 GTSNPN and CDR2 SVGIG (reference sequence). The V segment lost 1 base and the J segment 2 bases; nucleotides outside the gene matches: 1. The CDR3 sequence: CAWSATSGRAYEQYF. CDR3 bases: TGTGCCTGGAGTGCGACTAGCGGGAGGGCCTACGAGCAGTACTTC.

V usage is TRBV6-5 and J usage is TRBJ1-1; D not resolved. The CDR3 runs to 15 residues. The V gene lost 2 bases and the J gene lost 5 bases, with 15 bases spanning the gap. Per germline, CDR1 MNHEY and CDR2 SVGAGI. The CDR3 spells CASSYLGPGRTEAFF. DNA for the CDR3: TGTGCCAGCAGTTACCTTGGTCCAGGTAGGACTGAAGCTTTCTTT.

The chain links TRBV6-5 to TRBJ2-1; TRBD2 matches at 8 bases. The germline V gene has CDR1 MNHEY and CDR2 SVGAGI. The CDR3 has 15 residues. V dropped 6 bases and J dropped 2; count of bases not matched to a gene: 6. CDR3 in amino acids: CASRKAGDPYNEQFF. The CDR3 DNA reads TGTGCCAGCAGAAAAGCGGGAGACCCCTACAATGAGCAGTTCTTC.

In DNA form, the CDR3 reads TGTGCCAGCAGCCAAGATTTGGGACAGGTCAACACTGAAGCTTTCTTT. Translation gives CASSQDLGQVNTEAFF. The chain has TRBV14 and TRBJ1-1, with 8 bases matching TRBD1. The CDR3 has 16 amino acids. Germline loops: CDR1 SGHDN, CDR2 FVKESK. The V gene end was trimmed by 0 bases and the J gene end by 2 bases; junction bases not matched to a gene: 5. Full variable domain (remainder filled in from reference TRBV14 and TRBJ1-1): EAGVTQFPSHSVIEKGQTVTLRCDPISGHDNLYWYRRVMGKEIKFLLHFVKESKQDESGMPNNRFLAERTGGTYSTLKVQPAELEDSGVYFCASSQDLGQVNTEAFFGQGTRLTVV.

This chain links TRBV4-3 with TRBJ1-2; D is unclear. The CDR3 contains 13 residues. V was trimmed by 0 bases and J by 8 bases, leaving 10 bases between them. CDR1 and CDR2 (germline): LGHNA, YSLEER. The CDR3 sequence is CASSQDTVRGYTF. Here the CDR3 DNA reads TGCGCCAGCAGCCAAGATACCGTCCGGGGCTACACCTTC.